This T cell receptor (beta chain) was recovered during a study of T cells in Graves' hyperthyroidism and ophthalmopathy (dated by TCRdb to between 2018 and 2021). As for the study more broadly: Peripheral blood was collected at initial diagnosis, before any treatment. The 100 discovery patients were divided at random into training and test sets in a 7:3 ratio. To identify TCR V-J signatures that set the groups apart, the researchers used a discovery cohort of 100 patients, made up of around 42 with Graves' ophthalmopathy and some 55 with stable Graves' hyperthyroidism. Following sampling, methimazole starting at 30 mg daily was given to hyperthyroidism patients, and high-dose intravenous methylprednisolone was given to ophthalmopathy patients. Prospective prediction of ophthalmopathy was tested in an independent validation cohort consisting of about 19 hyperthyroidism patients and more than 15 patients who later progressed to ophthalmopathy. Thyroid tissue and blood T-cell repertoires from roughly 6 Graves' hyperthyroidism patients were also compared in the study. TCR Vbeta CDR3 sequencing of 130 to 150 peripheral blood samples (over 40 ophthalmopathy, roughly 72 hyperthyroidism and some 17 progressor patients) is reported in the paper.

Amplification of TCR beta CDR3 regions was carried out from RNA transcripts. A first-round RT-PCR of the TCR CDR3 used the HTBI primer set with the Qiagen OneStep RT-PCR kit. The libraries were constructed in a second round of multiplex PCR and then size-selected and purified. Sequencing of the libraries was done on an Illumina HiSeq2000 using paired-end 100 bp reads. Regarding the original processing steps: Raw data were processed with SOAPnuke, discarding reads with adapters, uncalled bases, mean Phred below 15, or no exact constant-primer or identifier match. High-quality paired reads were merged with COPE v1.2.5, and unique nucleotide sequences were defined as clonotypes. Clonotypes were aligned to IMGT TRBV, TRBD and TRBJ reference segments using MiTCR v1.1. The analysis was restricted to V-J combinations with a frequency above 0.0001, which together covered roughly 99% of the repertoires. A TCS score was defined as the ratio of F50 (clonal expansion) to E x V (chaos), with BLOSUM62-based TCRdist applied between CDR3 peptides within each V-J. Welch's t-statistics and random forest reduced around 510 V-J features to 13, which were used in a naive Bayes classifier (R e1071). Using fastp trimming at Q25 and MiXCR clonotype assembly, TCRdb reanalyzed the public sequencing data and kept in-frame beta chains. Rows with one shared CDR3 protein collapse into an entry with the most common genes and DNA. TCRdb, not the authors, supplied the V and J calls. For this sample the table gives around 180,000 distinct CDR3 sequences, of which about 17% were detected only once. The ten biggest clones cover 29% of the sample.

Summary of the overall study and its limitations: Sample size was not statistically predetermined, and investigators were not blinded to group allocation. Most expanded thyroid clonotypes (frequency above 0.001) were also detected in blood, suggesting blood repertoires may reflect thyroid immune responses. During validation, the model predicted progression to ophthalmopathy a median of about 6.5 months ahead of onset, with 60% to 71% sensitivity and about 72% specificity. A 13 V-J signature model separated ophthalmopathy from stable hyperthyroidism, with roughly 88% sensitivity and 81% to 82% specificity in cross-validation and 80%/75% in testing.

Trimming at the junction amounts to 5 bases on V and 0 bases on J, and the germline ends lie 12 bases apart. CDR1 DFQATT and CDR2 SNEGSKA are derived from the germline V gene (reference sequence). There are 14 amino acids in the CDR3, from cysteine to phenylalanine inclusive. Only the CDR3 part of the read is kept: 42 bases, read in frame from the first base. At least ten counts were recorded for this clonotype. This clone's antigen is unknown. Base qualities are missing; no much larger clone stands one base away. Stable Graves' hyperthyroidism was defined as no progression to ophthalmopathy during 18 months of follow-up. Hyperthyroidism patients were aged 18 to 65 years and newly diagnosed, with disease duration of less than 2 months. Exclusion was applied to patients with uncontrolled infections, other autoimmune diseases, pregnancy or lactation. Diagnoses were established on the basis of clinical symptoms, serum thyroxine and TRAb, thyroid ultrasound, and orbital computed tomography. PBMCs were separated from 7.5 to 10 ml of fresh peripheral blood using Ficoll-Paque density gradient centrifugation. Total RNA was extracted with Trizol reagent, and quality was checked on an Agilent 2100 Bioanalyzer.

The chain is made from TRBV20-1 and TRBJ2-3; the D segment could be TRBD1, given 6 matching bases. This receptor was taken from a woman aged 45-60 years with Graves' hyperthyroidism. Sequences were obtained from blood. CDR3 protein: CSAGRTVSTDTQYF. Here is the DNA: TGCAGTGCTGGAAGGACAGTTAGCACAGATACGCAGTATTTT.